Shown below are 17 T cell receptor beta chains from a single sample sequenced in a study of shared clonotypes between healthy human individuals. The table came from immunoSEQ multiplex PCR; TCRdb's copy has only in-frame clones and leaves some out. The sample records 600,000 to 800,000 clones, roughly 72% being singletons. Material for sequencing was memory CD4+ T cells sorted from blood. Subset noted: CD45RA-negative fraction. These receptors were collected from a woman in her thirties in good health.

The chain is built from TRBV14 and TRBJ2-7, with 8 bases that match TRBD2. CDR1 and CDR2 from the germline V gene are SGHDN and FVKESK. The CDR3 consists of 17 residues. V was clipped by 2 bases and J by 1 base; unmatched bases: 10. The CDR3 nucleotides are TGTGCCAGCAGCCAAAGGACCCTACTAGCGGCATCCTACGAGCAGTACTTC. It yields the protein CASSQRTLLAASYEQYF.

The V gene is TRBV5-1, the J gene TRBJ2-1, with 9 nucleotides matching TRBD2. CDR1 and CDR2 (germline): SGHRS, YFSETQ. CDR3 length: 15 amino acids. V lost 5 bases to trimming and J lost 3 bases; unmatched junction nucleotides: 6. CDR3: CASSTATSGYNEQFF. For the CDR3, the DNA is TGCGCCAGCAGTACCGCGACTAGCGGCTACAATGAGCAGTTCTTC.

The chain couples TRBV10-3 to TRBJ2-5, with a possible D match to TRBD2 (6 bases). This CDR3 has 15 amino acids. The germline V and J ends were trimmed by 8 bases and 4 bases, with 20 bases remaining between them. From germline, CDR1 is ENHRY and CDR2 SYGVKD. The CDR3 DNA reads as TGTGCCATCCGCGGGGATAGCAATTTTCGAGAGACCCAGTACTTC. This sequence encodes CAIRGDSNFRETQYF.

The V gene is TRBV2, the J gene TRBJ2-1, with TRBD2 identical over 10 bases. V shed 4 bases and J 6 bases; nucleotides not matched to a gene: 6. CDR1 and CDR2 from the germline V gene are SNHLY and FYNNEI. The CDR3 totals 15 residues. Here the CDR3 reads CASSAGLAVGNEQFF. The CDR3 region has the DNA TGTGCCAGCAGTGCTGGACTAGCGGTGGGCAATGAGCAGTTCTTC.

The chain has TRBV27 and TRBJ1-3; 9 bases map to TRBD1. CDR1 is MNHEY, CDR2 SMNVEV, per germline (reference sequence). V trimming: 6 bases; J trimming: 6 bases; junction bases outside the gene matches: 6. The CDR3 contains 14 residues. The CDR3 loop reads CASRTWTGENTIYF. In nucleotides, the CDR3 is TGTGCCAGCAGAACCTGGACAGGGGAAAACACCATATATTTT.

V usage is TRBV7-2 and J usage is TRBJ2-5; D possibly uses TRBD1 or TRBD2 (6 bases each). V was shortened by 6 bases and J by 5 bases, with 16 bases between the two germline ends. Germline V gives CDR1 SGHTA, CDR2 FQGNSA. This CDR3 comprises 14 residues. The CDR3 DNA reads TGTGCCAGCAGGCCCGGGGGCATGGTGGAGACCCAGTACTTC. Amino acids: CASRPGGMVETQYF.

The genes are TRBV11-2 and TRBJ1-2; D is undetermined. The CDR3 runs 12 residues. Germline V gene data show CDR1 as SGHAT and CDR2 as FQNNGV. Between the trimmed V and J ends, which lost 4 bases and 8 bases, there was a span of 11 bases. The CDR3 DNA follows: TGTGCCAGCAGCTCCCTGAGCAAGGGCTACACCTTC. Translated: CASSSLSKGYTF.

This chain connects TRBV2 to TRBJ2-2; TRBD1 or TRBD2 may be the D gene (5 bases each). This CDR3 has 12 amino acids. V was trimmed by 7 bases and J by 6 bases, leaving 9 bases between them. Germline assignment: CDR1 SNHLY and CDR2 FYNNEI. CDR3 region: CASTGLAGELFF. CDR3 nucleotide sequence: TGTGCCAGCACGGGGCTGGCCGGGGAGCTGTTTTTT.

The V and J genes are TRBV7-9 and TRBJ2-1; tentatively, D is TRBD2 (5 bases). Germline loops: CDR1 SEHNR, CDR2 FQNEAQ (reference sequence). The CDR3 runs 14 residues. V was clipped by 3 bases and J by 5 bases, with 11 bases between them. The CDR3 DNA reads TGTGCCAGCAGCTTGGGAACTAGAAACAATGAGCAGTTCTTC. Translated: CASSLGTRNNEQFF.

The chain links TRBV5-4 to TRBJ2-2, with D maybe TRBD2 (6 bases). The CDR3 spans 16 residues. Trimming took 0 bases from V and 5 from J, leaving 14 bases between them. Germline loops: CDR1 SGHNT, CDR2 YYREEE (reference sequence). In DNA, the CDR3 is TGTGCCAGCAGCTTGGCTGGGGGGAGTTTAACCGGGGAGCTGTTTTTT. Encoded protein: CASSLAGGSLTGELFF.

This clone was found a few times. The chain joins TRBV5-4 to TRBJ1-4, with D unresolved. Trimming took 1 base from V and 3 from J, leaving 4 bases between them. Germline lookup yields CDR1 SGHNT and CDR2 YYREEE (reference sequence). The CDR3 spans 13 residues. In DNA form, the CDR3 reads TGTGCCAGCAGCTTGTGGGCTAATGAAAAACTGTTTTTT. Its protein product is CASSLWANEKLFF. The entire variable domain, with the rest obtained from reference TRBV5-4 and TRBJ1-4, is as follows: ETGVTQSPTHLIKTRGQQVTLRCSSQSGHNTVSWYQQALGQGPQFIFQYYREEENGRGNFPPRFSGLQFPNYSSELNVNALELDDSALYLCASSLWANEKLFFGSGTQLSVL.

This clone was seen just once. The CDR3: CASSLAGADNEQFF. The CDR3 nucleotides read TGTGCCAGCAGCTTGGCAGGGGCGGACAATGAGCAGTTCTTC. The rearrangement links TRBV5-4 to TRBJ2-1, with D possibly matching TRBD1 (6 bases). V was clipped by 0 bases and J by 5 bases, with 9 bases between them. The germline CDR1 and CDR2 sequences are SGHNT and YYREEE (reference sequence). This CDR3 comprises 14 residues.

At least ten counts were recorded for this clone. The chain combines TRBV28 with TRBJ2-7, with 7 nucleotides matching TRBD1. The CDR3 spans 12 residues. Looked up from germline, CDR1 is MDHEN and CDR2 is SYDVKM. Trimming at V came to 5 bases and at J to 4 bases, leaving 2 bases not matched to a gene. The CDR3 DNA reads TGTGCCAGCAGTACGGGACAGTACGAGCAGTACTTC. This codes for CASSTGQYEQYF. The whole variable domain, filled in from reference TRBV28 and TRBJ2-7, reads DVKVTQSSRYLVKRTGEKVFLECVQDMDHENMFWYRQDPGLGLRLIYFSYDVKMKEKGDIPEGYSVSREKKERFSLILESASTNQTSMYLCASSTGQYEQYFGPGTRLTVT.

The gene calls are TRBV10-2 and TRBJ1-5; D ambiguous. Germline CDR1 is WSHSY and CDR2 is SAAADI. Trimming took off 1 base at V and 4 bases at J, with 8 bases between the two ends. This CDR3 has 14 amino acids. CDR3 residues: CASSEFEGNQPQHF. CDR3 DNA sequence: TGCGCCAGCAGTGAGTTTGAAGGGAATCAGCCCCAGCATTTT.

The chain carries TRBV5-1 and TRBJ2-1; 10 bases align to TRBD2. Unmatched junction bases numbered 5, after V lost 4 bases and J lost 4 bases. CDR3 length: 15 amino acids. Germline-derived CDR1 and CDR2 are SGHRS and YFSETQ. CDR3 in DNA: TGCGCCAGCAGCCAGACTAGCGGGCTTTACAATGAGCAGTTCTTC. Translating gives CASSQTSGLYNEQFF.

The genes are TRBV6-5 and TRBJ2-5, with D perhaps TRBD2 (6 bases). V was trimmed by 6 bases and J by 9 bases, leaving 23 bases between them. This CDR3 spans 15 amino acids. The germline V gene encodes CDR1 MNHEY and CDR2 SVGAGI. CDR3 in amino acids: CASRSGTAGIWAQYF. The CDR3 region has the DNA TGTGCCAGCAGATCCGGGACTGCGGGTATCTGGGCCCAGTACTTC.

V and J are TRBV27 and TRBJ2-3; 11 nucleotides line up with TRBD2. The V segment lost 7 bases and the J segment 6 bases; nucleotides outside the gene matches: 9. Germline assignment: CDR1 MNHEY and CDR2 SMNVEV (reference sequence). This CDR3 is built from 15 residues. CDR3 loop: CASKGLAEEEDTQYF. The CDR3, as DNA: TGTGCCAGCAAGGGACTAGCGGAGGAGGAGGATACGCAGTATTTT.